The source of this TCR beta chain is a study of blood T cells in healthy people across ages. Using a J-beta primer mix together with a sample-barcoded 5' primer, a second PCR was run for about 6 to 11 cycles. TCRdb passed the 5' RACE reads through MiXCR, listing each CDR3 protein once. The table lists approximately 1.5 million distinct CDR3 sequences, around 40% of them singletons. Germline lookup yields CDR1 MNHEY and CDR2 SVGAGI. With V trimmed by 4 bases and J by 0 bases, 7 bases remained unmatched. The CDR3 totals 19 residues. The chain combines TRBV6-5 with TRBJ2-1; 15 positions agree with TRBD2. The sequenced sample was blood. The clonotype originates from a woman aged 18-30 years in good health. The CDR3 region has the DNA TGTGCCAGCAGTTTAAGGACTAGCGGGGGGGTCCGCTCCTACAATGAGCAGTTCTTC. Its protein is CASSLRTSGGVRSYNEQFF.